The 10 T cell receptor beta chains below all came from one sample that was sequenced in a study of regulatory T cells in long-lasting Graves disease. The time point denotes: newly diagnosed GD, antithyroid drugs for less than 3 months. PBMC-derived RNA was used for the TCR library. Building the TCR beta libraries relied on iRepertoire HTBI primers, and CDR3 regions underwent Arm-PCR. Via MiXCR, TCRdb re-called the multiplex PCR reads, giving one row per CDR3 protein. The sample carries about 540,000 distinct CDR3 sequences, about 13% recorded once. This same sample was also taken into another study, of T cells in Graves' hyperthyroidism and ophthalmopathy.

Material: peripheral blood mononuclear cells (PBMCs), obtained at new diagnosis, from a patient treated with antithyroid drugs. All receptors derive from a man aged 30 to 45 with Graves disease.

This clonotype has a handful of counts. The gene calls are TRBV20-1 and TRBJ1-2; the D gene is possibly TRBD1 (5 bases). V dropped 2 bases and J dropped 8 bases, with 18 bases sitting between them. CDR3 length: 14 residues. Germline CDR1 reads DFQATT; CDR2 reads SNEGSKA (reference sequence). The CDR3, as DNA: TGCAGTGCTAGATTCAGAGGGGATTCTTTCGGCTACACCTTC. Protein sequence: CSARFRGDSFGYTF.

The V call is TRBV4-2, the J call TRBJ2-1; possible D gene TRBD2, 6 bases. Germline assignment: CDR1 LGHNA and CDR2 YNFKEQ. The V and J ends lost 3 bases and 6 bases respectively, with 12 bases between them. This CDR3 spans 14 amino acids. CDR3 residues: CASSQSTSRNEQFF. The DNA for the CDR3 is TGTGCCAGCAGCCAGTCGACTAGTCGCAATGAGCAGTTCTTC.

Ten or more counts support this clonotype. CDR3 DNA: TGTGCCAGCAGTTTTTGGGGAGGTGGGGCCAACGTCCTGACTTTC. Translation: CASSFWGGGANVLTF. This chain links TRBV12-3 or TRBV12-4 with TRBJ2-6; D is possibly TRBD2 (6 bases). Trimming removed 3 bases at V and 3 bases at J, with 9 bases between. There are 15 residues in the CDR3.

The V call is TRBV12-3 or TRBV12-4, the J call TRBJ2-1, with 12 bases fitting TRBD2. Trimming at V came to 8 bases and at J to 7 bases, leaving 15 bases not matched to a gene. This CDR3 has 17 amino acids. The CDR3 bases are TGTGCCAGCGGAGAGACTAGCGGGAGTGTCATGGGTAATGAGCAGTTCTTC. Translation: CASGETSGSVMGNEQFF.

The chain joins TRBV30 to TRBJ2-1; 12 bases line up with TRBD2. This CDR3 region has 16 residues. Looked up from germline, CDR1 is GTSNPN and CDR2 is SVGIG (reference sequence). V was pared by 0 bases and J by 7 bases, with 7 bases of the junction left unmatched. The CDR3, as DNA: TGTGCCTGGAGTGTACGCGGACTAGCGGGACGGAATGAGCAGTTCTTC. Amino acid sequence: CAWSVRGLAGRNEQFF.

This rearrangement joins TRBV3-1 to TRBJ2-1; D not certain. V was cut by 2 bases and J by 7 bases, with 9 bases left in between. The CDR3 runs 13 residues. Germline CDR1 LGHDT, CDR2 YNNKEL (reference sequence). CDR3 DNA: TGTGCCAGCAGCCAAACCCCTGGAAATGAGCAGTTCTTC. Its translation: CASSQTPGNEQFF.

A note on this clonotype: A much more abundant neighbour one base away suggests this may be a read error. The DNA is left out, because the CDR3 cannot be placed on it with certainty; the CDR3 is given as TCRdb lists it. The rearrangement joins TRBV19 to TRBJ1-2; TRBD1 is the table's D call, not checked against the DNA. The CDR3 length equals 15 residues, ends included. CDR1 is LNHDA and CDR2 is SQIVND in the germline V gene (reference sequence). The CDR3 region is CASSRARSGAYGCTF.

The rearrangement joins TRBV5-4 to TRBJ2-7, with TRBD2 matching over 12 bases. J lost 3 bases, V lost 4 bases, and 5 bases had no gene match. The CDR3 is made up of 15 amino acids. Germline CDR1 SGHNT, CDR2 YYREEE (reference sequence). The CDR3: CASSPGLAGYYEQYF. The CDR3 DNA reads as TGTGCCAGCAGCCCCGGACTAGCGGGGTACTACGAGCAGTACTTC.

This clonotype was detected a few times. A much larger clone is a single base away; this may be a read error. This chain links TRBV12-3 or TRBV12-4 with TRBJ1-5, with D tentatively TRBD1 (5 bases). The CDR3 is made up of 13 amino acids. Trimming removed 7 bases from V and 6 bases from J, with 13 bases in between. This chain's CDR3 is CASTLRGSQPQHF. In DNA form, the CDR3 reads TGTGCCAGCACCCTCCGGGGCAGTCAGCCCCAGCATTTT.

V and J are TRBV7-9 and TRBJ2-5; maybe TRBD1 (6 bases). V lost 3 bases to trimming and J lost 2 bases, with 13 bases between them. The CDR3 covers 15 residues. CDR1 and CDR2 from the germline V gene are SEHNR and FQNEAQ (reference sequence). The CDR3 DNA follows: TGTGCCAGCAGCTTCTCCGGGACAAATCAAGAGACCCAGTACTTC. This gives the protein CASSFSGTNQETQYF.